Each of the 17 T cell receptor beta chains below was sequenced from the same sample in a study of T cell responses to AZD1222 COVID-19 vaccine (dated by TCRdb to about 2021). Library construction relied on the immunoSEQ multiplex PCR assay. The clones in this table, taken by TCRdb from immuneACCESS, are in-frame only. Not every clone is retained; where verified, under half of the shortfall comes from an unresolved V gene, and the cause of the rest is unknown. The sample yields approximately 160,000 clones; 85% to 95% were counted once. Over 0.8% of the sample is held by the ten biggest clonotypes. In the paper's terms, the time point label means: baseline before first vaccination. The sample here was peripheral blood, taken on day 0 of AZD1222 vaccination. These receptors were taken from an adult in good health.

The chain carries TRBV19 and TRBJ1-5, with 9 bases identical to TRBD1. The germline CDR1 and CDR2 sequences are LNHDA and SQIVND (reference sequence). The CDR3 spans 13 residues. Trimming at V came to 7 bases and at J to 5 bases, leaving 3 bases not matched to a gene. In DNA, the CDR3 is TGTGCCAGTAAACAGGGGGCTTATCAGCCCCAGCATTTT. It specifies CASKQGAYQPQHF.

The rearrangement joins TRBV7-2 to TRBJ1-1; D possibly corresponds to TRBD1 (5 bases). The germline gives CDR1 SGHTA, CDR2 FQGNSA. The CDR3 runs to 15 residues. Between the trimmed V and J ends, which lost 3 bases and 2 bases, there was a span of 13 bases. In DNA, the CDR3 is TGTGCCAGCAGCTTGGGACGGACGAAAAACACTGAAGCTTTCTTT. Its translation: CASSLGRTKNTEAFF.

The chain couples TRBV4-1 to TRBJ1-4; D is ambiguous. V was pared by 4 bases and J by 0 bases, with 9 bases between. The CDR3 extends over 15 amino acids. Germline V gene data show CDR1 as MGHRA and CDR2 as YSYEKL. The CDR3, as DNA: TGCGCCAGCAGCCTCCGGCCCTCAACTAATGAAAAACTGTTTTTT. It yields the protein CASSLRPSTNEKLFF.

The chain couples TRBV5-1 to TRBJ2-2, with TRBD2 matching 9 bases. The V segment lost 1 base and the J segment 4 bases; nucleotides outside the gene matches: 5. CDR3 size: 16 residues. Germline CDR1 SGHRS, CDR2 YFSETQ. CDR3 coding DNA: TGCGCCAGCAGCTTGTTAAGCGGGGGGTTCACCGGGGAGCTGTTTTTT. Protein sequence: CASSLLSGGFTGELFF.

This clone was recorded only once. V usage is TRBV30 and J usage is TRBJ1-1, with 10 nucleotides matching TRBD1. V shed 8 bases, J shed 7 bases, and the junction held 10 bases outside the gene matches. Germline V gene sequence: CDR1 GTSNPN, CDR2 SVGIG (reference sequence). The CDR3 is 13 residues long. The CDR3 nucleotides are TGTGCCCGGCGGGGACAGGGGTTCGGTGAAGCTTTCTTT. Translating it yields CARRGQGFGEAFF.

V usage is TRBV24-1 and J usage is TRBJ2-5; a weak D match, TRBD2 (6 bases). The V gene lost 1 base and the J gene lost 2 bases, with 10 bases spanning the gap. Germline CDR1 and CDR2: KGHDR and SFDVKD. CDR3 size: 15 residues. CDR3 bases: TGTGCCACCAGTGATTTTTTGGGAGGACAAGAGACCCAGTACTTC. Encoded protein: CATSDFLGGQETQYF.

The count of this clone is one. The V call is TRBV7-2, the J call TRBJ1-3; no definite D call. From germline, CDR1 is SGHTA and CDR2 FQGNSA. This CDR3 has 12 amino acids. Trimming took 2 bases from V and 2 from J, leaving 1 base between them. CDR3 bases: TGTGCCAGCAGCTTAACTGGAAACACCATATATTTT. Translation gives CASSLTGNTIYF. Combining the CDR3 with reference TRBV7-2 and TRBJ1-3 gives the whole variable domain GAGVSQSPSNKVTEKGKDVELRCDPISGHTALYWYRQSLGQGLEFLIYFQGNSAPDKSGLPSDRFSAERTGGSVSTLTIQRTQQEDSAVYLCASSLTGNTIYFGEGSWLTVV.

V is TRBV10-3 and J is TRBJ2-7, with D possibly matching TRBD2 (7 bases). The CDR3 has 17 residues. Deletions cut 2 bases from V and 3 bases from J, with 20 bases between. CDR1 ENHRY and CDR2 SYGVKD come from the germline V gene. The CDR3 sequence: CAISEPPRGARSYEQYF. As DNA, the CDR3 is TGTGCCATCAGTGAGCCCCCTCGGGGGGCGCGAAGCTACGAGCAGTACTTC.

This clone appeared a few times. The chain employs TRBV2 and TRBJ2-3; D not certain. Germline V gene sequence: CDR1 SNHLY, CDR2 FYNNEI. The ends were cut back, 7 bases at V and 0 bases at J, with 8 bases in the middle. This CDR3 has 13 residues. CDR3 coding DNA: TGTGCCAGCATGGGCCATAGCACAGATACGCAGTATTTT. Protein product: CASMGHSTDTQYF.

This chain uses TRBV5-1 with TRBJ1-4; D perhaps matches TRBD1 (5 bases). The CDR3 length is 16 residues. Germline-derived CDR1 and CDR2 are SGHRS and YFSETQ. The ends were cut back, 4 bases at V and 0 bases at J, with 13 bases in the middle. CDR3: CASSPVDSATNEKLFF. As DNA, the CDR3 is TGCGCCAGCAGCCCCGTTGACAGCGCAACTAATGAAAAACTGTTTTTT.

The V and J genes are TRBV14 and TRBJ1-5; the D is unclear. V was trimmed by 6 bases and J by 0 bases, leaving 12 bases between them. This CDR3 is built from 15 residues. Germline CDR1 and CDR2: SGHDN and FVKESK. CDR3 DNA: TGTGCCAGCAGGGACCGGGTTTATAGCAATCAGCCCCAGCATTTT. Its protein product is CASRDRVYSNQPQHF.

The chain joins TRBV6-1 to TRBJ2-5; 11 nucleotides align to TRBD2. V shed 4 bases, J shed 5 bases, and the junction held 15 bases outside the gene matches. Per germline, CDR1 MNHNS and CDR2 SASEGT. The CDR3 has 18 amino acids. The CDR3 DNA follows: TGTGCCAGCAGTGCAGAGACTAGCGGGGACCCAAGCTGGGAGACCCAGTACTTC. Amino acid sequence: CASSAETSGDPSWETQYF.

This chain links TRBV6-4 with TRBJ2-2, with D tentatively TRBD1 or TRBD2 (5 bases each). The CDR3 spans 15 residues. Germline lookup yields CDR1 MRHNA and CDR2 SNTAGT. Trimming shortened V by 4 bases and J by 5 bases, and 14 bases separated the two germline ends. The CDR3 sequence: CASSGDPAGTGELFF. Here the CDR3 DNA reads TGTGCCAGCAGTGGGGACCCCGCTGGGACCGGGGAGCTGTTTTTT.

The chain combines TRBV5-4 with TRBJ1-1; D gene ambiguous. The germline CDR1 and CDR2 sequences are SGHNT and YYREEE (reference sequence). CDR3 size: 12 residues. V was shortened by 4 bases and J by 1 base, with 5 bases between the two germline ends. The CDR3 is CASSVRNTEAFF. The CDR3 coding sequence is TGTGCCAGCAGCGTCAGGAACACTGAAGCTTTCTTT.

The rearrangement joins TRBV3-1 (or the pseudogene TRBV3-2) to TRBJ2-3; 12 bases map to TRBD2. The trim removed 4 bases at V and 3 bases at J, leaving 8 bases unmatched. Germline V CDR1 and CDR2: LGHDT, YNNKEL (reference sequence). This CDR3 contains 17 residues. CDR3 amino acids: CASSRGTSGPSTDTQYF. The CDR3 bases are TGTGCCAGCAGCCGAGGGACTAGCGGGCCATCTACAGATACGCAGTATTTT.

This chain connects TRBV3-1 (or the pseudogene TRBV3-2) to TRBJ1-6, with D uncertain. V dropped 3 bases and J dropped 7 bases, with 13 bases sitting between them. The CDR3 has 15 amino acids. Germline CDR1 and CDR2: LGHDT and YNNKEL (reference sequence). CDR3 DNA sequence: TGTGCCAGCAGCCATGTGGCCTCGGGAAATTCACCCCTCCACTTT. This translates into CASSHVASGNSPLHF.

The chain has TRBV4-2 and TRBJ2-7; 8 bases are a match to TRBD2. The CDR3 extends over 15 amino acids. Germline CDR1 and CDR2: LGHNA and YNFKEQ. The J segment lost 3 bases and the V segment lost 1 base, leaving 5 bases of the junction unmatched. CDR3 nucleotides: TGTGCCAGCAGCCAAGTCGGACTAGCAGACTACGAGCAGTACTTC. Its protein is CASSQVGLADYEQYF.